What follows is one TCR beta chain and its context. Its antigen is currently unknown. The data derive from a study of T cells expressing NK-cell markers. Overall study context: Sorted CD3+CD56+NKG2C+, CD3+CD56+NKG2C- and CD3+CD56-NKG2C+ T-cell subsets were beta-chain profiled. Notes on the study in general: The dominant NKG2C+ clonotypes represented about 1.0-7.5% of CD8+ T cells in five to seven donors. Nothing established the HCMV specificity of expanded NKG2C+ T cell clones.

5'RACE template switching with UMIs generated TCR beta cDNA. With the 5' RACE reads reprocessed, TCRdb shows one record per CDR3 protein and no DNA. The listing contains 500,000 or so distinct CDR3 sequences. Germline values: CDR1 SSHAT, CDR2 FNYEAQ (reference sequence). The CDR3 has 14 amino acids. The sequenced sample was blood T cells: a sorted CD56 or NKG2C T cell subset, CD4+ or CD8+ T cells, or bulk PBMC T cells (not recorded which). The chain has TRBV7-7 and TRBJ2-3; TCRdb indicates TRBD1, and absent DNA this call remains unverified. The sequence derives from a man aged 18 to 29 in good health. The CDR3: CASAQTGRTDTQYF.